This TCR beta chain was sequenced in a study of identical twins listed by TCRdb under 2016. Notes on the research overall: To test whether fetal clonotypes persist, this study deep-sequenced TCR alpha and beta repertoires from monozygotic twins, from unrelated adults of various ages, and from cord blood. To rule out contamination, replicate twin experiments were performed at different times with different library preparation protocols.

This clonotype was found a few times. Its antigen has not been determined. No per-base quality is available; no much larger clone lies one base away. Per the germline V gene, MNHEY is the CDR1 and SVGAGI is the CDR2. Relative to germline, V is 2 bases shorter and J is 2 bases shorter, with 10 bases between their ends. The CDR3, from cysteine to phenylalanine, totals 14 residues. The retained sequence is limited to the CDR3, 42 bases, with the frame set at the first base. Library construction relied on 5' RACE. The listed sequencing device is Illumina HiSeq 2000. Template switching introduced a universal primer binding site; the final cDNA contained a unique molecular identifier, enabling accurate counting of TCR cDNA molecules. Specific primers in the conserved constant-segment region were used to synthesize first-strand cDNA for TCR alpha and beta chains. To control for contamination, every cDNA library was double barcoded, receiving both a SMART-Mk sample barcode and Illumina barcodes. TruSeq adapter sequences and Illumina sample barcodes were added in two successive PCR steps. The TCR alpha and beta cDNA libraries were sequenced on the Illumina HiSeq platform using custom primers. In the authors' own workflow: Unique molecular identifiers were extracted from raw reads with MiGEC, and CDR3 positions were determined with MiXCR. For each individual, recombination models were inferred using an EM algorithm with the repgenHMM and IGoR tools. The tcR package in R was used for shared clonotype analysis, with sharing normalized by the product of cloneset sizes. Out-of-frame nonproductive sequences were analyzed to study raw recombination free of thymic and clonal selection effects. Clones were called with MiXCR by TCRdb after fastp trimmed the public reads at Q25, and only in-frame beta chains were retained. Rows with a matching CDR3 protein are joined into one entry that keeps the most common DNA and genes. The V and J calls and clone size are TCRdb's, not the authors'. Recorded for this sample are 520,000 or so distinct CDR3 sequences; approximately 22% of them occurred a single time. The ten largest clones represent 0.75% to 0.95% of the sample.

Every donor in the study was a healthy Caucasian. Three pairs of female monozygotic twins, all aged roughly 18 to 30 years, made up the twin cohort. CD4+ and CD8+ T cell populations were isolated with positive isolation kits from Invitrogen. The full study reports these points: Fewer insertions were carried by abundant cord blood beta clonotypes; a weaker similar trend was observed in young adult naive repertoires, while no such trend was observed in memory repertoires. Out-of-frame TCR alpha sequences shared between twins showed an excess of low generation-probability sequences compared with coincidental sharing between unrelated individuals. Out-of-frame TCR alpha sharing in monozygotic twins was systematically underestimated by recombination models, whereas sharing between unrelated individuals was in agreement with the recombination models. Excess twin sharing in beta out-of-frame sequences was weaker because fewer shared sequences lowered the signal-to-noise ratio. Because the same donors could not be followed over many years, the conclusions relied on cross-sectional statistical analysis. Invariant T cells such as MAIT and iNKT could partly confound zero-insertion analyses, although diverse VJ usage argued against such confounding for most clonotypes.

The data also belong to a second study, concerning T cells expressing NK-cell markers. That second report states: Seven to nine donors provided sorted CD3+CD56+NKG2C+, CD3+CD56+NKG2C- and CD3+CD56-NKG2C+ T-cell subsets, whose TCR beta-chain repertoires were profiled. Among the eight sequenced donors, only one was HCMV-seronegative, while the other seven were HCMV-seropositive. In several experiments an anti-gammadeltaTCR antibody was added to restrict sorting to alphabetaTCR-expressing T cells. In six or seven donors, the dominant CD3+CD56+NKG2C+ clonotypes ranked among the top 10 CD8+ clonotypes, making up roughly 1.0-7.0% of CD8+ T cells. Those dominant clonotypes were again the most abundant among CD3+CD56-NKG2C+ cells in a few donors, at about 25-60.1%. It remained unclear whether the expanded NKG2C-expressing T cell clones were specific for HCMV antigens. Randomly selected healthy volunteers, three men and five women, were used as the eight sequenced donors. A commercial ELISA kit detecting HCMV-specific IgG in serum was used to determine HCMV serostatus. MIGEC was used to demultiplex reads and group reads by UMI, and MiTCR was used to assemble and quantify clonotypes. To exclude erroneous sequences, any TCR cDNA sequence not supported by at least two reads was discarded. Downstream repertoire analysis used the tcR package, and clonotypes were matched across fractions by CDR3 nucleotide sequence plus V segment. Antigen specificity was annotated against VDJdb with VDJmatch, allowing one amino acid substitution in CDR3.

Sequenced: CD4+ T cells sorted from blood. Recombination connected TRBV6-5 to TRBJ2-7, with TRBD1 tentatively as D gene (6 bases match). The sequence was obtained from a woman aged 18-29 years in good health. The DNA sequence is TGTGCCAGCAGTTACCGCAGGGACACCTACGAGCAGTACTTC. Protein translation: CASSYRRDTYEQYF.